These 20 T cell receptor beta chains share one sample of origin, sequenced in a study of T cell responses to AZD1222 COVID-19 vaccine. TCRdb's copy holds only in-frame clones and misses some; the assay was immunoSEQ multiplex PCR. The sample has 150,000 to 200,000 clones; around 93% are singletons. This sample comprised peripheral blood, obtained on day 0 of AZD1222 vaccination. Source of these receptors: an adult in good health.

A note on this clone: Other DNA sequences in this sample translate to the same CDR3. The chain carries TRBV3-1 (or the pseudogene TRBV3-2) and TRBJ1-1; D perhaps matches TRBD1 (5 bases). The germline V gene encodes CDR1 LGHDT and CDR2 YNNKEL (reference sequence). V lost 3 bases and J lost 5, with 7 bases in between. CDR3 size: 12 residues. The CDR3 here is CASSQGGTEAFF. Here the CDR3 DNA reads TGTGCCAGCAGCCAGGGGGGTACTGAAGCTTTCTTT.

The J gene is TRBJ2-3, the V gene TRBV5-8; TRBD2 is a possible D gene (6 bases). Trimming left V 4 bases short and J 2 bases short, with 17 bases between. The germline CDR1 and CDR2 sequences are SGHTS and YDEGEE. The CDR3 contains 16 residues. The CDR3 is CASSPDQRDSTDTQYF. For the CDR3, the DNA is TGTGCCAGCAGCCCAGACCAACGGGACTCCACAGATACGCAGTATTTT. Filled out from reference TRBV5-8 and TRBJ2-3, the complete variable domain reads EAGVTQSPTHLIKTRGQQATLRCSPISGHTSVYWYQQALGLGLQFLLWYDEGEERNRGNFPPRFSGRQFPNYSSELNVNALELEDSALYLCASSPDQRDSTDTQYFGPGTRLTVL.

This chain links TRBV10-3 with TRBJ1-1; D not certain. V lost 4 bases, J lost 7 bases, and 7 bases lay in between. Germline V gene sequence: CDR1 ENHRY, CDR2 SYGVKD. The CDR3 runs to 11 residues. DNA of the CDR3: TGTGCCATCAGTGGCGGTTTTGAAGCTTTCTTT. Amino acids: CAISGGFEAFF.

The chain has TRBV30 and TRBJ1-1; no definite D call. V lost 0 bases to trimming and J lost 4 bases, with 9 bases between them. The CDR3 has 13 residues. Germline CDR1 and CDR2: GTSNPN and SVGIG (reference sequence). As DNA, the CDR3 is TGTGCCTGGAGTGTACAAGGGATCACTGAAGCTTTCTTT. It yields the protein CAWSVQGITEAFF.

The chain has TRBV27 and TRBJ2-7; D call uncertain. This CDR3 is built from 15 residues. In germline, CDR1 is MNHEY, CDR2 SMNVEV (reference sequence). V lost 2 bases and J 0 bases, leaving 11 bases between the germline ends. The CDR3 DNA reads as TGTGCCAGCAGTTTACTAGGGCCGCCCTCCTACGAGCAGTACTTC. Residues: CASSLLGPPSYEQYF.

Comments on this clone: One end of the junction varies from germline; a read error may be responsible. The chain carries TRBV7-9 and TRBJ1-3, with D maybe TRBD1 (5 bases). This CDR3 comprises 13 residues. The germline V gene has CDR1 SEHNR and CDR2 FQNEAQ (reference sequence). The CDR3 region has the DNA TGTGCCAGCAGCGCCCGGTCCCAGACAGACCCATGTTTT. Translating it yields CASSARSQTDPCF.

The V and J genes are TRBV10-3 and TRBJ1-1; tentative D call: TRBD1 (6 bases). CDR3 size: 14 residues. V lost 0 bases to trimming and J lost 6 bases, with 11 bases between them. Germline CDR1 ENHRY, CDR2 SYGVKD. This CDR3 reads CAISESWGRAEAFF. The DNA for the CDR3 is TGTGCCATCAGTGAGTCATGGGGGCGGGCTGAAGCTTTCTTT.

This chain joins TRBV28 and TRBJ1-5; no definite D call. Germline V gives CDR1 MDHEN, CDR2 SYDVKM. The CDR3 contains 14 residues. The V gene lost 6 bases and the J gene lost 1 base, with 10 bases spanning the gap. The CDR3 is CASSAVGSNQPQHF. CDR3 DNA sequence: TGTGCCAGCAGCGCCGTAGGGAGCAATCAGCCCCAGCATTTT.

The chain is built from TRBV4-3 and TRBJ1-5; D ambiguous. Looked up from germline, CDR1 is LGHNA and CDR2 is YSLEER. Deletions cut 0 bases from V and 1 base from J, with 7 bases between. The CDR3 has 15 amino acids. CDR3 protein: CASSQDLASNQPQHF. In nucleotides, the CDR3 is TGCGCCAGCAGCCAAGATTTGGCCAGCAATCAGCCCCAGCATTTT.

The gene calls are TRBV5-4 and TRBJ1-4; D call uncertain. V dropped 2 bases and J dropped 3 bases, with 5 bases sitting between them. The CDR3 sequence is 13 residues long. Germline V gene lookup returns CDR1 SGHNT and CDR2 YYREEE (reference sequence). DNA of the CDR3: TGTGCCAGCAGCTTTTTGGCTAATGAAAAACTGTTTTTT. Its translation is CASSFLANEKLFF.

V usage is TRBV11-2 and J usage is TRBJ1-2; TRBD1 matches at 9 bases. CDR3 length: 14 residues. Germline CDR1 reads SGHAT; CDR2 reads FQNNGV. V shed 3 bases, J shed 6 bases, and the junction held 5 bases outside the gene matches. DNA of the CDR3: TGTGCCAGCAGCTTTTGGGGACAGGGAGATGGCTACACCTTC. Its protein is CASSFWGQGDGYTF. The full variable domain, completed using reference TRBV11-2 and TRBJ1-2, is EAGVAQSPRYKIIEKRQSVAFWCNPISGHATLYWYQQILGQGPKLLIQFQNNGVVDDSQLPKDRFSAERLKGVDSTLKIQPAKLEDSAVYLCASSFWGQGDGYTFGSGTRLTVV.

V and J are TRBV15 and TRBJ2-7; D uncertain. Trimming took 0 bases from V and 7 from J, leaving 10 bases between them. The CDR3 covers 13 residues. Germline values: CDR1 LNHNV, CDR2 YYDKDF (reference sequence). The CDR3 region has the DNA TGTGCCACCAGCAGAGATGGTTTTATAGAGCAGTACTTC. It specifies CATSRDGFIEQYF.

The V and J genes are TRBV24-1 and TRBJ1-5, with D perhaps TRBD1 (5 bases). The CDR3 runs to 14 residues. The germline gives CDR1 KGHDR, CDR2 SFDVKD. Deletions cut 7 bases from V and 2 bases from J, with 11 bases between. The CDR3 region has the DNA TGTGCCACCAGCACCATGGGGGGCAATCAGCCCCAGCATTTT. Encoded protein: CATSTMGGNQPQHF.

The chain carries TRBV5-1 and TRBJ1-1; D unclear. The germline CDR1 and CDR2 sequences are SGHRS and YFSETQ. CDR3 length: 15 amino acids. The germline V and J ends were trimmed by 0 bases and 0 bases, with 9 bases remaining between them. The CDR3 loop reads CASSLETGLNTEAFF. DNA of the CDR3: TGCGCCAGCAGCTTGGAAACGGGGTTGAACACTGAAGCTTTCTTT.

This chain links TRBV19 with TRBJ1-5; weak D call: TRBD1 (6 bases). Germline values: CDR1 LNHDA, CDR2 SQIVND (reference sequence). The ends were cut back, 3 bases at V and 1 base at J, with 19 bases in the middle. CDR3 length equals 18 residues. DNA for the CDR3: TGTGCCAGTAGTATCTTTCGGACAGCGGCCCTGAGCAATCAGCCCCAGCATTTT. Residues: CASSIFRTAALSNQPQHF. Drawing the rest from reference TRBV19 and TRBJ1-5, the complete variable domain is DGGITQSPKYLFRKEGQNVTLSCEQNLNHDAMYWYRQDPGQGLRLIYYSQIVNDFQKGDIAEGYSVSREKKESFPLTVTSAQKNPTAFYLCASSIFRTAALSNQPQHFGDGTRLSIL.

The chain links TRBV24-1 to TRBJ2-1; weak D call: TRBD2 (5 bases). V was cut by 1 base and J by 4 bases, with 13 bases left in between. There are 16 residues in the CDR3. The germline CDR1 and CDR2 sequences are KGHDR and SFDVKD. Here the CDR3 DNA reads TGTGCCACCAGTGATTTCAGCGGTAATAATTACAATGAGCAGTTCTTC. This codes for CATSDFSGNNYNEQFF.

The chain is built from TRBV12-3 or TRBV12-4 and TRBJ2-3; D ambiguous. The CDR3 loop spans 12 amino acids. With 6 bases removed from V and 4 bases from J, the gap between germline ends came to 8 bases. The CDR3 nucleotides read TGTGCCAGCAGATCCCTAGCAGATACGCAGTATTTT. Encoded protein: CASRSLADTQYF.

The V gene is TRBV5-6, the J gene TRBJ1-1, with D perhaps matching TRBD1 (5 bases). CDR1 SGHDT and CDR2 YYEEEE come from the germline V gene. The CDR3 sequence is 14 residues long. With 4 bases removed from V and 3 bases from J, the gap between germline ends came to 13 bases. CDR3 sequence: CASSMEGWDTEAFF. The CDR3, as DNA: TGTGCCAGCAGCATGGAGGGGTGGGACACTGAAGCTTTCTTT.

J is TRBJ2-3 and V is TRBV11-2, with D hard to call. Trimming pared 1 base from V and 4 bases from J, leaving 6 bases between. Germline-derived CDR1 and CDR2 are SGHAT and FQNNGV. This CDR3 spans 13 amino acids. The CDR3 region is CASSLGRPDTQYF. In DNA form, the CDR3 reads TGTGCCAGCAGCTTAGGGCGGCCAGATACGCAGTATTTT.

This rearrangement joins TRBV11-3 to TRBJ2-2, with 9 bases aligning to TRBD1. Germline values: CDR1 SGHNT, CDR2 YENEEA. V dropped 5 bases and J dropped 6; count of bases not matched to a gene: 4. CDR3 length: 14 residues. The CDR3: CASSRDRDAGELFF. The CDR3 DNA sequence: TGTGCCAGCAGCCGGGACAGGGACGCCGGGGAGCTGTTTTTT.